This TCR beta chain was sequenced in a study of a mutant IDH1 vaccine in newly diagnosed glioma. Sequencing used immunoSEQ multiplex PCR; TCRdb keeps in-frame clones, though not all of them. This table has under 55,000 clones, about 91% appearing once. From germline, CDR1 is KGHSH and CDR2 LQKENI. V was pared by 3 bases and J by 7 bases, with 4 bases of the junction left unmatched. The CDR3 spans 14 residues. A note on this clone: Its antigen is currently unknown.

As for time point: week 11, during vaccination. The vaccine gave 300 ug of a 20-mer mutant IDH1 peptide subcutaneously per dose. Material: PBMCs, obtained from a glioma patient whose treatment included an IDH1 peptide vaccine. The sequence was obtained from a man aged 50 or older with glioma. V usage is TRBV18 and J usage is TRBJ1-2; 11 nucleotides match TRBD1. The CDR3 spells CASSPGQGGRGYTF. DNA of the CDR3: TGTGCCAGCTCACCGGGACAGGGGGGTCGTGGCTACACCTTC. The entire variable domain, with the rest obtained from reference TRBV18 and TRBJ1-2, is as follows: NAGVMQNPRHLVRRRGQEARLRCSPMKGHSHVYWYRQLPEEGLKFMVYLQKENIIDESGMPKERFSAEFPKEGPSILRIQQVVRGDSAAYFCASSPGQGGRGYTFGSGTRLTVV.